The subject of this entry is one T cell receptor beta chain. Its specificity is not known. The source of the sample is a study of radiation and T cells in renal cell carcinoma. Study-level findings and limits: No pretreatment tumor biopsies were available for baseline clonotypes.

Sequencing was performed with immunoSEQ multiplex PCR; in TCRdb, only in-frame clones are kept and a portion is missing. The sample includes 150,000 or so clones, approximately 90% of them seen just once. The time point: blood 2 weeks post-SBRT. Treatment defined: 15 Gy SBRT to primary tumor, nephrectomy 4 weeks later. CDR3 length: 16 residues. The J segment lost 1 base and the V segment lost 4 bases, leaving 7 bases of the junction unmatched. The germline V gene encodes CDR1 SGDLS and CDR2 YYNGEE. This TCR derives from a woman between 45 and 65 years old with renal cell carcinoma. The material was blood, obtained from a patient whose treatment included radiotherapy and nephrectomy. This chain joins TRBV9 and TRBJ2-4; 8 nucleotides agree with TRBD1. CDR3 in DNA: TGTGCCAGCAGCCCTGCAGGGGGCGAGGCCAAAAACATTCAGTACTTC. Translating gives CASSPAGGEAKNIQYF.